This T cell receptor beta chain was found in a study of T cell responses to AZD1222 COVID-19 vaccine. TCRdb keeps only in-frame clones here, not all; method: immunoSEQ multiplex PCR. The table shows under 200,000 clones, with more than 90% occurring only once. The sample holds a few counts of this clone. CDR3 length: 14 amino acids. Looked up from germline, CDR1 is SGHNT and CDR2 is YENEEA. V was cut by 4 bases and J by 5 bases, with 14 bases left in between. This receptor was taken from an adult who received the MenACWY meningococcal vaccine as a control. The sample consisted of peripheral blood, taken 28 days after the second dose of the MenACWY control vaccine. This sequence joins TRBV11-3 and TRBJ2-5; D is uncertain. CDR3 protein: CASSSGLLWETQYF. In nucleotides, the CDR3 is TGTGCCAGCAGCTCCGGGTTATTGTGGGAGACCCAGTACTTC.